The present T cell receptor beta chain was sequenced within a study of blood T cells in healthy people across ages. This clonotype was recorded at least ten times. Caucasian individuals from Russia who were healthy and aged about 6 to 95 acted as donors. PCR was performed a second time for 7 to 11 cycles using a sample-barcoded 5' primer and a J-beta primer mix. TCRdb reanalysed the 5' RACE reads using MiXCR and keeps one entry per CDR3 protein. This table holds about 780,000 distinct CDR3 sequences, 25% to 30% found once. The same sample was also used in a study of T cells of mothers and their children. That paper notes: The overlap seen between related mothers and children slightly exceeded that of unrelated pairs, though not significantly.

The specimen was blood. This sequence was found in a boy between 10 and 17 years old in good health.

As DNA, the CDR3 is TGCAGCGTTGAACGGCAGGGGGGCGAGCAGTACTTC. Its translation is CSVERQGGEQYF. The chain carries TRBV29-1 and TRBJ2-7, with D maybe TRBD1 (7 bases). V gave up 2 bases and J gave up 6 bases, with 11 bases separating them. CDR3 length equals 12 residues. Germline values: CDR1 SQVTM, CDR2 ANQGSEA.